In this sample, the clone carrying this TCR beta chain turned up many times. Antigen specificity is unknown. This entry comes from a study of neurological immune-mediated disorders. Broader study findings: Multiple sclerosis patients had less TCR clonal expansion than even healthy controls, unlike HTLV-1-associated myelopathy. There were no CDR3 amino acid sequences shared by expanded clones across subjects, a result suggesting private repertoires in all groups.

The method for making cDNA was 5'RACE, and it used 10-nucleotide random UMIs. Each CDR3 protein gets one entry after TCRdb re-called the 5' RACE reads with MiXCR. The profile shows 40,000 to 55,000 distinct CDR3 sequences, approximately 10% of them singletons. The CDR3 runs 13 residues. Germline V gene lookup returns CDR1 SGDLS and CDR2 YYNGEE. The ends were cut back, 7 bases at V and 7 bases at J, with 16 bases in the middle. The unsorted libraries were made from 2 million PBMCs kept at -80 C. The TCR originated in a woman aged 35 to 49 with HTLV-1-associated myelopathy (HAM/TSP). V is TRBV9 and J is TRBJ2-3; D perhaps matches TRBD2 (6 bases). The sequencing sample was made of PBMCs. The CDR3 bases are TGTGCCAGCGGTAGCGGAATCTTAAATACGCAGTATTTT. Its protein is CASGSGILNTQYF.